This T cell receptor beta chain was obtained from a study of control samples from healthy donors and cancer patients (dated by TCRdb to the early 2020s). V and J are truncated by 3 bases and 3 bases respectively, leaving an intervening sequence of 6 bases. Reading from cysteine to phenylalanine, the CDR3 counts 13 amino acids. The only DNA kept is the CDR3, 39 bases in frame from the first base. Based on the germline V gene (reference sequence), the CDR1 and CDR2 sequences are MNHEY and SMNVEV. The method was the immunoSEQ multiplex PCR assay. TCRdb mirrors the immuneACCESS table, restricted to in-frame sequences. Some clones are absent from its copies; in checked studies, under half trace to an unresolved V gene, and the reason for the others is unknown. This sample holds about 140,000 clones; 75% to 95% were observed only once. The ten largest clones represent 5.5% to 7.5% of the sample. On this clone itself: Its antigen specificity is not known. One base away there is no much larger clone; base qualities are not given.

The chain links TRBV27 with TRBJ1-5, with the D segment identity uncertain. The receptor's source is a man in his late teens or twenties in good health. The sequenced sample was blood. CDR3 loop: CASSLAFNQPQHF. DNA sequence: TGTGCCAGCAGTTTGGCATTCAATCAGCCCCAGCATTTT.